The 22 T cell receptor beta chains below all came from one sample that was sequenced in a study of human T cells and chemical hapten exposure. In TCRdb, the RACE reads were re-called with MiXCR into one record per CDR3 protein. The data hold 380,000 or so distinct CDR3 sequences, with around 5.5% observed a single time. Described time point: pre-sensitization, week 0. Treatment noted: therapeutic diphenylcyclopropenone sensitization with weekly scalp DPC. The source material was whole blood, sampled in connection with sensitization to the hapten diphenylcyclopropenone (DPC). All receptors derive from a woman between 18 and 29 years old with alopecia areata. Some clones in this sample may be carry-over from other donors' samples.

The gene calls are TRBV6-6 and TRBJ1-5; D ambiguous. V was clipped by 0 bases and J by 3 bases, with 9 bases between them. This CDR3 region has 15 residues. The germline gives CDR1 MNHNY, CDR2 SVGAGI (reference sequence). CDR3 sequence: CASSYSVSANQPQHF. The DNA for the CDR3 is TGTGCCAGCAGTTACTCAGTCTCCGCCAATCAGCCCCAGCATTTT.

Written as DNA, the CDR3 is TGCAGTGCTAGGGCAGTCCATCAGCCCCAGCATTTT. It translates to CSARAVHQPQHF. The rearrangement links TRBV20-1 to TRBJ1-5; D unclear. V lost 3 bases, J lost 5 bases, and 8 bases lay in between. The CDR3 has 12 amino acids. The germline V gene has CDR1 DFQATT and CDR2 SNEGSKA (reference sequence).

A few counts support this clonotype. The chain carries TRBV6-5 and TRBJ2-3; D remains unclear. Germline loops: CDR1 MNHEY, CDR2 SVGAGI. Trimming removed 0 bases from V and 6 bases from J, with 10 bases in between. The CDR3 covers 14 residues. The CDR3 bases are TGTGCCAGCAGTTACTCTAGGATGGTCGATACGCAGTATTTT. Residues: CASSYSRMVDTQYF.

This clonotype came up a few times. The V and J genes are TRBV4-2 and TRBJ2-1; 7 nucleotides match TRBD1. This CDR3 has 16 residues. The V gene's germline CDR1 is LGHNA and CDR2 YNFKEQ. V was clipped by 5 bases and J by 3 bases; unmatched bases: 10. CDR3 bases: TGTGCCAGCAGCAGAAACAGGGGAAGTTTCTACAATGAGCAGTTCTTC. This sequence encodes CASSRNRGSFYNEQFF.

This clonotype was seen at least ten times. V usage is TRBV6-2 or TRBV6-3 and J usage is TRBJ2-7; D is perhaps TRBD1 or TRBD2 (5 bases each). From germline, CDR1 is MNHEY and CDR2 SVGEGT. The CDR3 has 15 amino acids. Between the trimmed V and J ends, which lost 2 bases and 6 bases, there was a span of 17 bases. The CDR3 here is CASSYGAGLRLEQYF. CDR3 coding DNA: TGTGCCAGCAGTTACGGGGCAGGACTGCGACTCGAGCAGTACTTC.

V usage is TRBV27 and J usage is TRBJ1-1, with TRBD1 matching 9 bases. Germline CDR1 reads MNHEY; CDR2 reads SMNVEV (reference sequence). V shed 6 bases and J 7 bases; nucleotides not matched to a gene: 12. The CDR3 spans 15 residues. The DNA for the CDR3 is TGTGCCAGCAGCTACAGGGGGCCCTGGGGAAGTGAAGCTTTCTTT. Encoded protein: CASSYRGPWGSEAFF.

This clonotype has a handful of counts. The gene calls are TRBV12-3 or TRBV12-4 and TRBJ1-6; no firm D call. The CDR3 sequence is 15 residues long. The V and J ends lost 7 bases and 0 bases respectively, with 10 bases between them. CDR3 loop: CASTLQSSYNSPLHF. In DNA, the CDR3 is TGTGCCAGCACCCTACAGAGCTCCTATAATTCACCCCTCCACTTT.

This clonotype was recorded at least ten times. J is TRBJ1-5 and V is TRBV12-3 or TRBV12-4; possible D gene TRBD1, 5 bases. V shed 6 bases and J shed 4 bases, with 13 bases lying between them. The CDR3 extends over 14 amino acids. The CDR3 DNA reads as TGTGCCAGCAGCGCCGACAGTGAAAATCAGCCCCAGCATTTT. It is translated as CASSADSENQPQHF.

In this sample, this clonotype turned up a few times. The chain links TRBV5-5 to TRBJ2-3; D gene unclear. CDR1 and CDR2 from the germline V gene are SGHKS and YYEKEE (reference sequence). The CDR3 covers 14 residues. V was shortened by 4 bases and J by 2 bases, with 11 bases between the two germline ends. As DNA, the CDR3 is TGTGCCAGCAGCCAATGGCCGGCCACAGATACGCAGTATTTT. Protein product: CASSQWPATDTQYF.

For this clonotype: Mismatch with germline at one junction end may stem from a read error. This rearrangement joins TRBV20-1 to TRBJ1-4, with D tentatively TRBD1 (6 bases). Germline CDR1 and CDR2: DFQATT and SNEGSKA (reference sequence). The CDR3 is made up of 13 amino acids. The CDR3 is CSAPDRRGEKLYF. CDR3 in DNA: TGCAGTGCCCCCGACAGGAGGGGAGAAAAACTGTATTTT.

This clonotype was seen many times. The CDR3 protein is CASSYSKYREGNSPLHF. The CDR3 region has the DNA TGTGCCAGCAGTTACTCGAAGTACAGGGAAGGGAATTCACCCCTCCACTTT. This rearrangement joins TRBV6-5 to TRBJ1-6, with a possible D match to TRBD1 (6 bases). The V end was cut by 0 bases, the J end by 7 bases, with 16 bases between. The CDR3 consists of 17 residues. Germline CDR1 and CDR2: MNHEY and SVGAGI.

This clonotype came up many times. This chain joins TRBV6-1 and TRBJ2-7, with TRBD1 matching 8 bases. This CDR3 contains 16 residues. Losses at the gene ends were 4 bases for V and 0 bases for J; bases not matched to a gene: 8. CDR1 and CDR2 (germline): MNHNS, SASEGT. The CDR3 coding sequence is TGTGCCAGCAGTGGAAGTTGGACAGGGTTCTCCTACGAGCAGTACTTC. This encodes CASSGSWTGFSYEQYF.

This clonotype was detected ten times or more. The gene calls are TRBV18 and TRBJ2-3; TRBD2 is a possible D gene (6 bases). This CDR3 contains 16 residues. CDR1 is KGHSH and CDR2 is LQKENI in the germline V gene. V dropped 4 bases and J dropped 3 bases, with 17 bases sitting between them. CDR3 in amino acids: CASSLTSGGRTDTQYF. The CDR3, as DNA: TGTGCCAGCTCACTGACTAGTGGGGGGAGAACAGATACGCAGTATTTT.

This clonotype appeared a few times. This chain's CDR3 is CASSQRVRTGRYEQYF. The DNA of the CDR3 is TGTGCCAGCAGCCAACGGGTCCGGACAGGGAGGTACGAGCAGTACTTC. The rearrangement uses TRBV3-1 and TRBJ2-7; 8 bases are a match to TRBD1. V was pared by 2 bases and J by 4 bases, with 10 bases of the junction left unmatched. CDR1 is LGHDT and CDR2 is YNNKEL in the germline V gene (reference sequence). The CDR3 extends over 16 amino acids.

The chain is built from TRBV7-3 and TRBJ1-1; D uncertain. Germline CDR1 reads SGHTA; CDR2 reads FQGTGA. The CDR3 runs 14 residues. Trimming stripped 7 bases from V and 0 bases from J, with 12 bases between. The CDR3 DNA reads TGTGCCAGCAAAGGCAGCAACATGAACACTGAAGCTTTCTTT. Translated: CASKGSNMNTEAFF. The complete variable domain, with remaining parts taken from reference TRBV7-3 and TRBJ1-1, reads GAGVSQTPSNKVTEKGKYVELRCDPISGHTALYWYRQSLGQGPEFLIYFQGTGAADDSGLPNDRFFAVRPEGSVSTLKIQRTERGDSAVYLCASKGSNMNTEAFFGQGTRLTVV.

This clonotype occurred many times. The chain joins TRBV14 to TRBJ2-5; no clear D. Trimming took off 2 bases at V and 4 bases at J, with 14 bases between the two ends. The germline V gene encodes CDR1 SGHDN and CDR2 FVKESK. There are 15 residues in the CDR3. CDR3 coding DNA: TGTGCCAGCAGCCAAAATCCCGTAACTGGAGAGACCCAGTACTTC. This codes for CASSQNPVTGETQYF. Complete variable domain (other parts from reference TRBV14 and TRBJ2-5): EAGVTQFPSHSVIEKGQTVTLRCDPISGHDNLYWYRRVMGKEIKFLLHFVKESKQDESGMPNNRFLAERTGGTYSTLKVQPAELEDSGVYFCASSQNPVTGETQYFGPGTRLLVL.

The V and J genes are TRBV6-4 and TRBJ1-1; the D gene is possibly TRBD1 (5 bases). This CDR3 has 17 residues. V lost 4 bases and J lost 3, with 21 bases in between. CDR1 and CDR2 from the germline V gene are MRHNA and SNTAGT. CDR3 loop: CASSVRGRSALDTEAFF. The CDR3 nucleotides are TGTGCCAGCAGTGTACGGGGGAGAAGTGCGCTGGACACTGAAGCTTTCTTT.

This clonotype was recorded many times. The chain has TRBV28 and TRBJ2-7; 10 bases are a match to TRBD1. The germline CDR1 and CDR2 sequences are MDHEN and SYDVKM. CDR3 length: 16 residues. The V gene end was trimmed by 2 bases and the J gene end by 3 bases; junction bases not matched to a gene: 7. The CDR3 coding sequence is TGTGCCAGCAGTTTACCCGAGGGACAGGGGAACTACGAGCAGTACTTC. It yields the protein CASSLPEGQGNYEQYF.

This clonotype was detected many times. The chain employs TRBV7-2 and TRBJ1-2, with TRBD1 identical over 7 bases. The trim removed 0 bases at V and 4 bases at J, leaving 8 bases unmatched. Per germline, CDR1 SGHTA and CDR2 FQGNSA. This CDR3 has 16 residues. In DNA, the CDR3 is TGTGCCAGCAGCTTAGCGCTGGGGACAGCTGTCTATGGCTACACCTTC. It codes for CASSLALGTAVYGYTF.

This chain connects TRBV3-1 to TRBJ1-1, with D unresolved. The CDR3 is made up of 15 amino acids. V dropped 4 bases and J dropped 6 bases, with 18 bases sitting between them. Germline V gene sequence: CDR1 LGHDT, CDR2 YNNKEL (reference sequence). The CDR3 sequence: CASSLLSSGMAEAFF. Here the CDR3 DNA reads TGTGCCAGCAGCCTTCTTTCTTCCGGGATGGCTGAAGCTTTCTTT.

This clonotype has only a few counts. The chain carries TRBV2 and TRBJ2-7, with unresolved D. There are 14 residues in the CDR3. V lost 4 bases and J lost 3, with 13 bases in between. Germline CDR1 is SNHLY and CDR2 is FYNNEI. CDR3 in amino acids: CASSGANRDYEQYF. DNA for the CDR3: TGTGCCAGCAGTGGGGCAAATCGAGACTACGAGCAGTACTTC.

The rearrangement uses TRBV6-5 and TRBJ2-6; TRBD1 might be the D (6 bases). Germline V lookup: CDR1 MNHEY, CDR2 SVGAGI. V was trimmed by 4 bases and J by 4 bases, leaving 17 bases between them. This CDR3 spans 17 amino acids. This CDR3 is CASSFRSTGTGANVLTF. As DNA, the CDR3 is TGTGCCAGCAGTTTCCGATCCACAGGGACAGGGGCCAACGTCCTGACTTTC.